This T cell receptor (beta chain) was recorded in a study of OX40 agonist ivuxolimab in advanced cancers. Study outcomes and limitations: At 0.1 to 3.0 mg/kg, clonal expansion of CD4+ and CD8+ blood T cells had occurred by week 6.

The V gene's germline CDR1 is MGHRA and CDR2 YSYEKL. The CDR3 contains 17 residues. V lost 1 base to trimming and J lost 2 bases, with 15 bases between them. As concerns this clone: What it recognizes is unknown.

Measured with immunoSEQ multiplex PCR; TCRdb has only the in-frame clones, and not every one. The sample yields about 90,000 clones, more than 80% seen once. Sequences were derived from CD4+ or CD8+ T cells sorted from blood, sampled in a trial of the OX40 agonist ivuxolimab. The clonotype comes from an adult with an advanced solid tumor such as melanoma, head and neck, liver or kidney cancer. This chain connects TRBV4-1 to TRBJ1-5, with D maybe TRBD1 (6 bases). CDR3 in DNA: TGCGCCAGCAGCCAAGTCAGCGGGGGCAGCGGCAATCAGCCCCAGCATTTT. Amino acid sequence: CASSQVSGGSGNQPQHF.